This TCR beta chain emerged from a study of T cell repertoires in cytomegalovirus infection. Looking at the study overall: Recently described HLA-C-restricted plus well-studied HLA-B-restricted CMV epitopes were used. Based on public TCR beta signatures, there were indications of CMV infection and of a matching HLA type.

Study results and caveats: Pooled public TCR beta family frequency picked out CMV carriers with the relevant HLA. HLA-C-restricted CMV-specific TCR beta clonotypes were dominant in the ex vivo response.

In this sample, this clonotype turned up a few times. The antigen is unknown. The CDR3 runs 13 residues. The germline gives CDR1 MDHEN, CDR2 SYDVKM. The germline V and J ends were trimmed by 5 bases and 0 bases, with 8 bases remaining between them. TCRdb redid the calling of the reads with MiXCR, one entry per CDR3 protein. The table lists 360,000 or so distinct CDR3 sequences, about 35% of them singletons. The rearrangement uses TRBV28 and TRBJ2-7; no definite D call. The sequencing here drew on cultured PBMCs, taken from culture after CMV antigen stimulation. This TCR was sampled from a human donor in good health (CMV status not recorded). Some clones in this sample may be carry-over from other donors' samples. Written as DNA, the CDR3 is TGTGCCAGCAGTCCACCCCCCTCCTACGAGCAGTACTTC. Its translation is CASSPPPSYEQYF.